This entry lists 13 T cell receptor beta chains sequenced from one sample in a study of T cell repertoires in cytomegalovirus infection. TCRdb passed the reads through MiXCR, listing each CDR3 protein once. The table has about 300,000 distinct CDR3 sequences, roughly a tenth seen once; the top ten hold more than 2.5%. The sequencing input was PBMCs. Receptors originate from a human donor in good health (CMV status not recorded). Some clones in this sample may be carry-over from other donors' samples.

V gene TRBV28 combines with J gene TRBJ1-2; possibly TRBD1 for D (5 bases). This CDR3 comprises 13 residues. Germline V lookup: CDR1 MDHEN, CDR2 SYDVKM. Trimming pared 5 bases from V and 8 bases from J, leaving 15 bases between. CDR3 sequence (DNA): TGTGCCAGCAGTCGGACACGGCCTATGGGCTACACCTTC. This translates into CASSRTRPMGYTF.

This clonotype was seen at least ten times. V gene TRBV27 combines with J gene TRBJ2-3; D possibly corresponds to TRBD2 (5 bases). There are 13 residues in the CDR3. V lost 3 bases and J 8 bases, leaving 12 bases between the germline ends. Germline-derived CDR1 and CDR2 are MNHEY and SMNVEV (reference sequence). The CDR3 loop is CASSFKSGITQYF. For the CDR3, the DNA is TGTGCCAGCAGTTTTAAAAGCGGCATTACGCAGTATTTT.

This clonotype was counted many times. The chain has TRBV29-1 and TRBJ2-7, with TRBD1 as a possible D gene (5 bases). Trimming left V 3 bases short and J 0 bases short, with 15 bases between. Per germline, CDR1 SQVTM and CDR2 ANQGSEA. This CDR3 spans 15 amino acids. CDR3 nucleotide sequence: TGCAGCGTTGAGGGGCAGGGAATTAACTCCTACGAGCAGTACTTC. It specifies CSVEGQGINSYEQYF.

The chain links TRBV6-5 to TRBJ2-3, with unresolved D. The CDR3 contains 12 residues. Germline V gene data show CDR1 as MNHEY and CDR2 as SVGAGI. With 5 bases removed from V and 10 bases from J, the gap between germline ends came to 13 bases. Here the CDR3 reads CASSQEASPQYF. CDR3 DNA: TGTGCCAGCAGTCAAGAGGCGTCACCGCAGTATTTT.

This clonotype was detected ten times or more. The chain employs TRBV5-4 and TRBJ2-3; possibly TRBD1 for D (5 bases). The CDR3 runs 17 residues. Deletions cut 5 bases from V and 3 bases from J, with 22 bases between. Germline CDR1 SGHNT, CDR2 YYREEE (reference sequence). The CDR3, as DNA: TGTGCCAGCAGACCGCAAGCCCAGACAGCATGGACAGATACGCAGTATTTT. Amino acid sequence: CASRPQAQTAWTDTQYF.

The chain has TRBV29-1 and TRBJ1-4, with a tentative D call TRBD1 (5 bases). The CDR3 is made up of 14 amino acids. With 4 bases removed from V and 7 bases from J, the gap between germline ends came to 16 bases. CDR1 and CDR2 from the germline V gene are SQVTM and ANQGSEA. The CDR3 nucleotides are TGCAGCGTTGGGCCCCGGTTGGGGGGTGAAAAACTGTTTTTT. Translation gives CSVGPRLGGEKLFF.

There are many counts of this clonotype. The gene calls are TRBV20-1 and TRBJ2-5; the D call may be TRBD1 or TRBD2 (5 bases each). This CDR3 has 14 residues. V lost 5 bases to trimming and J lost 2 bases, with 15 bases between them. Germline V gene lookup returns CDR1 DFQATT and CDR2 SNEGSKA (reference sequence). In DNA, the CDR3 is TGCAGTGCTCTGGAATGGGGGAAGCAAGAGACCCAGTACTTC. Translating it yields CSALEWGKQETQYF.

This clonotype appeared a few times. This chain connects TRBV6-5 to TRBJ2-2; tentatively, D is TRBD2 (5 bases). This CDR3 comprises 15 residues. V was pared by 4 bases and J by 0 bases, with 9 bases between. The germline gives CDR1 MNHEY, CDR2 SVGAGI. Written as DNA, the CDR3 is TGTGCCAGCAGTTTTGGACTCGCGAACACCGGGGAGCTGTTTTTT. This gives the protein CASSFGLANTGELFF.

This clonotype was picked up many times. CDR3 in DNA: TGCAGCGTTATCCACAGGGTAGGCTACACCTTC. This gives the protein CSVIHRVGYTF. This rearrangement joins TRBV29-1 to TRBJ1-2, with D possibly being TRBD1 (6 bases). Trimming left V 5 bases short and J 8 bases short, with 12 bases between. Germline V gene lookup returns CDR1 SQVTM and CDR2 ANQGSEA. The CDR3 length is 11 residues.

The rearrangement joins TRBV20-1 to TRBJ2-7, with TRBD2 identical over 11 bases. The CDR3 length is 15 residues. V dropped 7 bases and J dropped 3; count of bases not matched to a gene: 11. Looked up from germline, CDR1 is DFQATT and CDR2 is SNEGSKA (reference sequence). This chain's CDR3 is CSVPPASGGNYEQYF. The CDR3 DNA reads TGCAGTGTTCCCCCGGCTAGCGGGGGGAACTACGAGCAGTACTTC.

There are many counts of this clonotype. The chain couples TRBV28 to TRBJ2-5, with D possibly TRBD1 on 5 matching bases. CDR3 length equals 14 residues. V was pared by 4 bases and J by 5 bases, with 14 bases between. The germline gives CDR1 MDHEN, CDR2 SYDVKM. The chain's CDR3 is CASSSPSKGETQYF. In nucleotides, the CDR3 is TGTGCCAGCAGTTCACCCAGCAAGGGGGAGACCCAGTACTTC.

The chain joins TRBV20-1 to TRBJ2-1, with 9 bases identical to TRBD1. CDR3 length: 13 amino acids. Trimming at V came to 8 bases and at J to 5 bases, leaving 7 bases not matched to a gene. The V gene's germline CDR1 is DFQATT and CDR2 SNEGSKA (reference sequence). The CDR3 loop reads CSTFGTGNNEQFF. CDR3 in DNA: TGCAGTACTTTCGGGACAGGGAACAATGAGCAGTTCTTC.

This clonotype has ten or more counts. The genes are TRBV2 and TRBJ2-7, with a tentative D call TRBD2 (7 bases). Germline V gives CDR1 SNHLY, CDR2 FYNNEI. This CDR3 has 14 amino acids. V was cut by 7 bases and J by 6 bases, with 19 bases left in between. CDR3 amino acids: CASKQGGGRSEQYV. CDR3 DNA sequence: TGTGCCAGCAAGCAAGGCGGGGGCCGTTCCGAGCAGTACGTC.